This T cell receptor beta chain comes out of a study of blood T cell repertoires in COVID-19. Study at large: Sites across the United States, Italy and Spain contributed samples from acute and convalescent COVID-19. PBMCs, B-cell-depleted T cells, or T cells provided the cDNA or gDNA that made up the material.

In the authors' workflow: Scientists estimated how many nucleated cells there were by amplifying reference gene primers. Clones were sequenced by immunoSEQ multiplex PCR, and TCRdb holds only the in-frame ones, with some missing. D and trimming were read from the DNA, whereas the V and J calls and clone size are those reported in that table. This repertoire shows roughly 250,000 clones, about 80% found once; its top ten account for around 3.2%. This TCR was recovered from a woman at least 80 years old with acute or convalescent COVID-19. Sequencing was done on a sample of peripheral blood.

The CDR3 here is CASSLAGTSEVGELFF. The CDR3 coding sequence is TGCGCCAGCAGCTTGGCCGGGACTAGCGAGGTCGGGGAGCTGTTTTTT. The V and J genes are TRBV5-1 and TRBJ2-2, with 10 bases fitting TRBD2. The V and J ends lost 0 bases and 7 bases, in that order; junction bases with no gene match: 6. Germline loops: CDR1 SGHRS, CDR2 YFSETQ. The CDR3 loop spans 16 amino acids.